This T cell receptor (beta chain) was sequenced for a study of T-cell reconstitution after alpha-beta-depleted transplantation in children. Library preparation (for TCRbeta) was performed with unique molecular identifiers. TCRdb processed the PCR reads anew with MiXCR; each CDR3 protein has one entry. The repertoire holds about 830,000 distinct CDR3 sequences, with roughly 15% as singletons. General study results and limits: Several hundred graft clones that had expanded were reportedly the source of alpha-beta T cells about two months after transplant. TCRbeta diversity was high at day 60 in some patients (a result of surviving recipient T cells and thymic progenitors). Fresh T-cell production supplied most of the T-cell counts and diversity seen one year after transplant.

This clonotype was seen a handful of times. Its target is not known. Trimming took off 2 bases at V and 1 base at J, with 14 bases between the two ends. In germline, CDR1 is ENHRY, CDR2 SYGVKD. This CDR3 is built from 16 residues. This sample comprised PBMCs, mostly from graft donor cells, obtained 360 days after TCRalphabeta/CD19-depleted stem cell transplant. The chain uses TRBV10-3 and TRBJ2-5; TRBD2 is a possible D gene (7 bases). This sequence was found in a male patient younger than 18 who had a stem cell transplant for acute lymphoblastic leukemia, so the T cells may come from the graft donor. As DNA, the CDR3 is TGTGCCATCAGTGAGCATGGAGGGGGGGGCCAAGAGACCCAGTACTTC. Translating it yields CAISEHGGGGQETQYF.